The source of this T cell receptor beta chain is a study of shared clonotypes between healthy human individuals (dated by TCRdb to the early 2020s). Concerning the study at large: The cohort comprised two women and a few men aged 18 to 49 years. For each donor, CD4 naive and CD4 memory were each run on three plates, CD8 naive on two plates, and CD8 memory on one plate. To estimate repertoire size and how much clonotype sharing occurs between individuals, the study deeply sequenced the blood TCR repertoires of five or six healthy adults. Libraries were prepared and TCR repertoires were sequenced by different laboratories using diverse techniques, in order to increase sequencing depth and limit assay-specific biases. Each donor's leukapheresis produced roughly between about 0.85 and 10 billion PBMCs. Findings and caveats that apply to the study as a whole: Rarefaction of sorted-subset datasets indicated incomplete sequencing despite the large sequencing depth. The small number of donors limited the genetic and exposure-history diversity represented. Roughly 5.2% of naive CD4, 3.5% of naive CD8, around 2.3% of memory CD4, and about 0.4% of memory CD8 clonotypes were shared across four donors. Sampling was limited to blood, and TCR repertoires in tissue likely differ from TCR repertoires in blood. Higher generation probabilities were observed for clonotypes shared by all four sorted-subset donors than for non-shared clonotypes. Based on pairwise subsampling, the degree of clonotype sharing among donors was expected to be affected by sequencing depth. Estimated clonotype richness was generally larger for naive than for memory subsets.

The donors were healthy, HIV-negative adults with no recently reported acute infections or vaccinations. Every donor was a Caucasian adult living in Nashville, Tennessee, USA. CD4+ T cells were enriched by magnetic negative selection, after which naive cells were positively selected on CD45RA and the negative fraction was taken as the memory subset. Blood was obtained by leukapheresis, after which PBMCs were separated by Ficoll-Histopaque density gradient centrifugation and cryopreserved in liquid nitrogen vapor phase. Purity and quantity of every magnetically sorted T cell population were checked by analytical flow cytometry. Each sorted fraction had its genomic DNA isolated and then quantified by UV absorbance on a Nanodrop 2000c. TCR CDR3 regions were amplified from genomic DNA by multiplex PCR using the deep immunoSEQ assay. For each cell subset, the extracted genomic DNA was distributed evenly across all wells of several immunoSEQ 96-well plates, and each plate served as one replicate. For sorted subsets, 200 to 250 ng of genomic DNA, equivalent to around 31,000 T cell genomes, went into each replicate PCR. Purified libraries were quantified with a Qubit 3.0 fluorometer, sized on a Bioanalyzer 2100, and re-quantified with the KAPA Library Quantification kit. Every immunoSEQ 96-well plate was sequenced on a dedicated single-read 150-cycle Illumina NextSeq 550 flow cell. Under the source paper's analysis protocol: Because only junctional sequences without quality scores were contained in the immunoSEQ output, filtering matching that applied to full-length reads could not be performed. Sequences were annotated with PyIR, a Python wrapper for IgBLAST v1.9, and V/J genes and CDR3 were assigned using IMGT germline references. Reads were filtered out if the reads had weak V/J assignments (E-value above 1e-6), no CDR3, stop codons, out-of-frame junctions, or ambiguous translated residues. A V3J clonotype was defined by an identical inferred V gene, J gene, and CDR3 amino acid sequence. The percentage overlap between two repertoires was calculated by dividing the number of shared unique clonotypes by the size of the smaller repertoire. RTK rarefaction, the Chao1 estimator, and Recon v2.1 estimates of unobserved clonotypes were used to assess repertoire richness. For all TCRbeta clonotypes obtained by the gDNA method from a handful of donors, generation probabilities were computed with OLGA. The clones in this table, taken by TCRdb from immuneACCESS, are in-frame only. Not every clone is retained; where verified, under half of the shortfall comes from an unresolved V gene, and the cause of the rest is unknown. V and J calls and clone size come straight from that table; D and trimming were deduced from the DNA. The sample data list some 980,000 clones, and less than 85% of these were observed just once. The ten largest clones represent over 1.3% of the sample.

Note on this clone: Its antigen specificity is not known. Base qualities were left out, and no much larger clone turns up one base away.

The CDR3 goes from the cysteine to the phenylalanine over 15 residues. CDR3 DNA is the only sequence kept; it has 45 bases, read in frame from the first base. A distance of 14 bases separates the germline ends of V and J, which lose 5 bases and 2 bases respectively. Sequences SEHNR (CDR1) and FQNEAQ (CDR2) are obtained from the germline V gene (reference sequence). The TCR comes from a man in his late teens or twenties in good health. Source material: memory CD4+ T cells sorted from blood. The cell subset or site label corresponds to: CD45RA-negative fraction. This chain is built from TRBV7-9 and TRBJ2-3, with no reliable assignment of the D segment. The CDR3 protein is CASSPGRVHTDTQYF. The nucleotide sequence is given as TGTGCCAGCAGCCCCGGACGGGTTCACACAGATACGCAGTATTTT.